The present T cell receptor (beta chain) was sequenced within a study of radiotherapy plus CTLA-4 blockade in lung cancer. The CDR3 is made up of 11 amino acids. Trimming removed 6 bases from V and 10 bases from J, with 10 bases in between. Germline CDR1 reads SNHLY; CDR2 reads FYNNEI. TCRdb's copy holds only in-frame clones and misses some; the assay was immunoSEQ multiplex PCR. The sample contains tens of thousands of clones, approximately 80% of which appear only once. Worth noting for this clone: Its antigen is currently unknown.

Regarding the study as a whole: An expansion of tumor-derived TCR clones occurred in blood after radiotherapy plus ipilimumab. Early shifts in blood T cell clones, with interferon-beta, reportedly predicted response best.

The sequencing here drew on peripheral blood, taken from a patient treated with radiotherapy plus ipilimumab. V gene TRBV2 combines with J gene TRBJ2-1; maybe TRBD1 (5 bases). This receptor was obtained from a human donor with non-small cell lung cancer who had a complete response to radiotherapy plus ipilimumab. CDR3 protein: CASRTVSEQFF. The CDR3 bases are TGTGCCAGCAGGACAGTCAGCGAGCAGTTCTTC.